This T cell receptor beta chain was retrieved from a study of blood T cell repertoires in COVID-19 (dated by TCRdb to between 2020 and 2021). Looking at the study overall: Samples from collaborators originated in the United States, Italy and Spain and spanned both the acute and convalescent phases of COVID-19. The prospective study material was composed of cDNA or gDNA derived from T cells, B-cell-depleted T cells, or PBMCs. The dataset comprised deeply sampled blood TCRbeta repertoires from subjects exposed to, actively infected with, or recovered from COVID-19. The repertoires were made available in a free public database intended to serve as a resource for research on the immune response to SARS-CoV-2. The samples were drawn from two sources: the first 160 participants of the ongoing ImmuneRACE study, and 1,000 to 1,500 subjects contributed by 6 global collaborators. Sample metadata almost always included a de-identified subject ID, COVID-19 status, age in years and sex. HLA class I and class II types, where available, came from metadata supplied by the sample provider rather than from assay-based typing.

Collaborating institutions collected whole blood in K2EDTA tubes following their own protocols. Collaborator samples were shipped for TCRbeta analysis as frozen whole blood, isolated PBMCs, or DNA extracted from either sample type. TCRbeta CDR3 regions were amplified from genomic DNA by means of the immunoSEQ Assay, a bias-controlled multiplex PCR. Per the authors' processing: The number of nucleated cells in each sample was estimated by amplification of reference gene primers within the assay. To quantify the absolute abundance of each unique TCRbeta CDR3 rearrangement, sequence reads were collapsed and filtered. For each sample, productive Simpson clonality was calculated as the square root of Simpson's diversity index over productive rearrangements. Sourced from immuneACCESS, this table was stored by TCRdb with only in-frame sequences that have V and J called. A share of the clones is absent; for the studies checked, an unresolved V gene accounts for under half, and the remainder has no known explanation. That table gives V, J and clone size, and the DNA gave D and trimming. This sample gives some 260,000 clones in total; around 90% of them show up just once. Clones ranked in the top ten supply roughly 0.8% of the sample.

Between the V and J ends, shortened by 7 bases and 3 bases respectively, the junction contains 6 bases. The germline V gene (reference sequence) sets CDR1 to LNHDA and CDR2 to SQIVND. The CDR3 numbers 11 residues from cysteine through phenylalanine. Only the CDR3 portion is preserved as DNA: 33 bases, with reading frame beginning at the first base. Broader findings and caveats from the paper: Clinical and demographic metadata were provided uncurated, with the amount varying by source and participant.

In regard to this clone: Its recognized antigen is unknown. Base-call qualities are not available, and no considerably larger clone is one nucleotide away.

Input material: peripheral blood. The rearrangement joined TRBV19 to TRBJ1-1; the D gene lacks a confident call. The receptor was isolated from a young woman with acute or convalescent COVID-19. The CDR3 is CASIVYTEAFF. The DNA sequence is TGTGCCAGTATAGTGTACACTGAAGCTTTCTTT.